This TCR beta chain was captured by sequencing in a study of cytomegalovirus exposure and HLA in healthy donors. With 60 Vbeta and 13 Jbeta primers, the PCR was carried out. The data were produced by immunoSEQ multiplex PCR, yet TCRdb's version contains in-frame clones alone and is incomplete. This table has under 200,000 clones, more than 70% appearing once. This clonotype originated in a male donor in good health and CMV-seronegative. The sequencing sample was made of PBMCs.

CDR3 sequence reads: CASTDGTANEKLFF. The CDR3 DNA follows: TGTGCCAGTACCGACGGGACAGCTAATGAAAAACTGTTTTTT. This chain links TRBV19 with TRBJ1-4; 7 nucleotides match TRBD1. V trimming: 7 bases; J trimming: 3 bases; junction bases outside the gene matches: 5. The V gene's germline CDR1 is LNHDA and CDR2 SQIVND (reference sequence). The CDR3 spans 14 residues.